This T cell receptor beta chain was identified in a study of blood T cell repertoires in COVID-19. At the level of the study: Material from acute and convalescent COVID-19 was sourced from the United States, Italy and Spain. Nucleic acid was either cDNA or gDNA, and it came from T cells, B-cell-depleted T cells, or PBMCs.

This table comes from immunoSEQ multiplex PCR, and its TCRdb copy is limited to in-frame clones, with some not included. The sample consists of approximately 90,000 clones, about nine tenths of them appearing once. Trimming cost V 0 bases and J 8 bases, with 11 bases left between them. The CDR3 is made up of 14 amino acids. The germline gives CDR1 SGHKS, CDR2 YYEKEE (reference sequence). The genes are TRBV5-5 and TRBJ1-4; possible D gene TRBD1, 6 bases. The sequence was obtained from a woman older than 75 with acute or convalescent COVID-19. The sample comprised peripheral blood. The chain's CDR3 is CASSLEGGNEKLFF. Written as DNA, the CDR3 is TGTGCCAGCAGCTTGGAGGGGGGGAACGAAAAACTGTTTTTT.